This section outlines one TCR beta chain sequence together with its context. The data belong to a study of OX40 agonist ivuxolimab in advanced cancers. The CDR3 extends over 11 amino acids. Germline CDR1 is DFQATT and CDR2 is SNEGSKA (reference sequence). Trimming removed 3 bases from V and 6 bases from J, with 8 bases in between. Data came from immunoSEQ multiplex PCR; TCRdb stores just in-frame clones and leaves some out. The table shows some 110,000 clones, with 85% to 95% occurring only once. The J gene is TRBJ1-1, the V gene TRBV20-1; D gene uncertain. This receptor was identified in an adult with an advanced solid tumor such as melanoma, head and neck, liver or kidney cancer. Source: CD4+ or CD8+ T cells sorted from blood, taken in a trial of the OX40 agonist ivuxolimab. For the CDR3, the DNA is TGCAGTGCTAGTAACAGCCCTGAAGCTTTCTTT. This codes for CSASNSPEAFF.